This TCR beta chain originates from a study of shared clonotypes between healthy human individuals. Study background: Aged 18 to 49, the donors were a couple of women and three men. Overall study results and limits: Across subsets, estimated richness was generally greater for naive than for memory populations. Clonotype sharing among donors likely depends on sequencing depth. In having few donors, the study represented limited genetic and exposure-history diversity.

CDR3 length: 14 residues. The germline CDR1 and CDR2 sequences are SEHNR and FQNEAQ (reference sequence). The V and J ends lost 5 bases and 2 bases respectively, with 12 bases between them. Concerning this clone: Its antigen remains unknown. Additional DNA sequences in this sample encode the identical CDR3.

Assay used: immunoSEQ multiplex PCR; TCRdb lists only in-frame clones, some missing. The table has about 2.1 million clones, about 94% seen once. Selected positively for CCR7 and CD45RO-negative, naive CD8 cells excluded terminally differentiated effector memory CD45RA+ cells. The chain is built from TRBV7-9 and TRBJ2-5; D is unclear. This sequence originates from a man aged 18 to 29 in good health. Some clones in this sample may be carry-over from other donors' samples. Sequenced input: naive CD8+ T cells from PBMCs. CDR3 nucleotide sequence: TGTGCCAGCAGCCCCCCGAGACAACAAGAGACCCAGTACTTC. Its translation: CASSPPRQQETQYF.